The sequence of this TCR beta chain was determined in a study of identical twins. Whole-study findings and limits: While abundant cord blood beta clonotypes carried fewer insertions, memory repertoires showed no such pattern. Not following the same donors, the study drew its conclusions from cross-sectional statistical analysis.

Through template switching, a universal primer site was introduced, and the cDNA contained unique molecular identifiers. TCRdb used MiXCR to reprocess the 5' RACE reads, holding one entry per CDR3 protein. This sample has approximately 220,000 distinct CDR3 sequences, with about 7.5% found just once. Remarks on this clonotype: Its antigen is undetermined.

This CDR3 comprises 15 residues. V was pared by 4 bases and J by 3 bases, with 15 bases between. CDR1 SGHRS and CDR2 YFSETQ come from the germline V gene. In addition, the sample was reused for a study of yellow fever vaccine responses in identical twins. Turning to that study: As reported, the vaccine T cell response of twins seemed partly convergent and partly personalized.

The receptor's source is a woman aged 18-35 years in good health. J is TRBJ2-3 and V is TRBV5-1; weak D call: TRBD1 (5 bases). Sequencing was done on a sample of CD8+ T cells sorted from blood. As DNA, the CDR3 is TGCGCCAGCAGCCCACAGGCCTCTAAGACAGATACGCAGTATTTT. Amino acids: CASSPQASKTDTQYF.